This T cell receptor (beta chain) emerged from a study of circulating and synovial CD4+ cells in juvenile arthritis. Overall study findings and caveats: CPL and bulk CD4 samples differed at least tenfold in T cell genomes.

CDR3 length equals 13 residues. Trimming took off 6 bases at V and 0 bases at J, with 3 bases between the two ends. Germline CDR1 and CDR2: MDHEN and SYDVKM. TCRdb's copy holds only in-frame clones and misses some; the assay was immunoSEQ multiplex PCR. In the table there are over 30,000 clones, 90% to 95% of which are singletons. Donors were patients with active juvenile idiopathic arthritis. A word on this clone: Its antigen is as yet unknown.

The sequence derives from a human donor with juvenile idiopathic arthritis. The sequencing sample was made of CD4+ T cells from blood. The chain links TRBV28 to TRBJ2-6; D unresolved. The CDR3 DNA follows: TGTGCCAGCAGCCGCTCTGGGGCCAACGTCCTGACTTTC. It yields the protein CASSRSGANVLTF. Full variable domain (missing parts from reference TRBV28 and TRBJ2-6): DVKVTQSSRYLVKRTGEKVFLECVQDMDHENMFWYRQDPGLGLRLIYFSYDVKMKEKGDIPEGYSVSREKKERFSLILESASTNQTSMYLCASSRSGANVLTFGAGSRLTVL.